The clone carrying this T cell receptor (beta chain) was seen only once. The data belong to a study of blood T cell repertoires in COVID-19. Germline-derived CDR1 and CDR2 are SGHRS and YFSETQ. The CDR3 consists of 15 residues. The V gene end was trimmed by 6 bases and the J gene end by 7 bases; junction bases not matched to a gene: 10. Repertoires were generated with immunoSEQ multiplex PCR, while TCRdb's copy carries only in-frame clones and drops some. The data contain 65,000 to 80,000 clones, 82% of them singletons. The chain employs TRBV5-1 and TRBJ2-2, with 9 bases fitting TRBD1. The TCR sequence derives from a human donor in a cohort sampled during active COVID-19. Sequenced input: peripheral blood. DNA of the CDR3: TGCGCCAGCACTCTAATGACAGGGGGAATCGGGGAGCTGTTTTTT. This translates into CASTLMTGGIGELFF.